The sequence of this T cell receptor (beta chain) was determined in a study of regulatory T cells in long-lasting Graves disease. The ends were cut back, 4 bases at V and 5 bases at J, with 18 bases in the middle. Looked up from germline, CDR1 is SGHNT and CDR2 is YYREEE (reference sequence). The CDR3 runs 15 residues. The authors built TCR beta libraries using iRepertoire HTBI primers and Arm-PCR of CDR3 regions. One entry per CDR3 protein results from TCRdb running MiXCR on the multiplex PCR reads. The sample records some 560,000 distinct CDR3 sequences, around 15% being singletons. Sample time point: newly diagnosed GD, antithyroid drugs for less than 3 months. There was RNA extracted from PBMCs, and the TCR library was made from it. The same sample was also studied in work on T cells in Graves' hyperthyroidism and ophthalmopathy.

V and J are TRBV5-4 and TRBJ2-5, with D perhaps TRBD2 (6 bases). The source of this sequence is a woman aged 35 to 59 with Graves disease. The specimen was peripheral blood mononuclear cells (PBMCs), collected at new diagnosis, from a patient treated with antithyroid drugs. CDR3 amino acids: CASSRRLGVGETQYF. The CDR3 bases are TGTGCCAGCAGCCGCAGACTAGGGGTAGGGGAGACCCAGTACTTC.